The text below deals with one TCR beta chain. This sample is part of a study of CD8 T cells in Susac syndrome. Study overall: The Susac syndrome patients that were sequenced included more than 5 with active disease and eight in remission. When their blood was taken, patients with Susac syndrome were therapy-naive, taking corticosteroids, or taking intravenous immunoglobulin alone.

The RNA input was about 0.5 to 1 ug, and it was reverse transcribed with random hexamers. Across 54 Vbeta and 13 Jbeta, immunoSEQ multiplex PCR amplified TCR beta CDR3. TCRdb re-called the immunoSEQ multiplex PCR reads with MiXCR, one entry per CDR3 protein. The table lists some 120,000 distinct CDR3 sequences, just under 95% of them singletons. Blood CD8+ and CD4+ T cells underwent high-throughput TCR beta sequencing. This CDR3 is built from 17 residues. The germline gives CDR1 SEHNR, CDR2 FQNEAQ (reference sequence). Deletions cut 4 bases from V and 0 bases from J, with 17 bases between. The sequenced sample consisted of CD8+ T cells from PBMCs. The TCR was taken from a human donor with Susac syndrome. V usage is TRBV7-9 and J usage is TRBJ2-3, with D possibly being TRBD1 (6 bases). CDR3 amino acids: CASSSTHRDQSTDTQYF. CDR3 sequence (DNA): TGTGCCAGCAGCTCCACCCACAGGGACCAAAGCACAGATACGCAGTATTTT.